This T cell receptor beta chain was captured by sequencing in a study of T-cell reconstitution after alpha-beta-depleted transplantation in children. Unique molecular identifiers were used in preparing the TCRbeta library. TCRdb processed the PCR reads anew with MiXCR; each CDR3 protein has one entry. Of around 380,000 distinct CDR3 sequences listed, about a tenth are singletons. The table lists this clonotype with a few counts. The CDR3 consists of 16 residues. V was pared by 7 bases and J by 3 bases, with 19 bases between. The sequence was collected from a human donor who donated a stem cell graft to a child with acute myeloid leukemia. The specimen was PBMCs from the stem cell graft donor, collected from the stem cell graft. This chain uses TRBV12-3 or TRBV12-4 with TRBJ2-1; possibly TRBD1 for D (5 bases). CDR3 protein: CASTPWGYTNYNEQFF. For the CDR3, the DNA is TGTGCCAGCACCCCGTGGGGCTATACTAACTACAATGAGCAGTTCTTC.